This T cell receptor (beta chain) is drawn from a study of blood T cell repertoires in COVID-19. Study-wide background: Spain, Italy and the United States supplied samples that represented acute and convalescent COVID-19. From T cells, B-cell-depleted T cells, or PBMCs came the material, which was cDNA or gDNA.

Trimming removed 5 bases at V and 0 bases at J, with 16 bases between. Germline V CDR1 and CDR2: SGHTA, FQGNSA. The CDR3 has 16 residues. Followed over time, Seattle patients had been enrolled while infection was active. Original processing notes: Nucleated cell counts were estimated from reference gene primer amplification. Sequencing used immunoSEQ multiplex PCR; TCRdb keeps in-frame clones, though not all of them. V, J and clone size were drawn from that table, and D and trimming were deduced from the DNA. The sample consists of 450,000 or so clones, about 91% of them appearing once. This clonotype originated in a man younger than 30 with COVID-19, enrolled during active disease. The chain is built from TRBV7-2 and TRBJ1-1; D is perhaps TRBD1 (5 bases). The sample consisted of peripheral blood. CDR3 sequence: CASSRGGGRMNTEAFF. The DNA of the CDR3 is TGTGCCAGCAGCCGCGGGGGGGGAAGGATGAACACTGAAGCTTTCTTT.